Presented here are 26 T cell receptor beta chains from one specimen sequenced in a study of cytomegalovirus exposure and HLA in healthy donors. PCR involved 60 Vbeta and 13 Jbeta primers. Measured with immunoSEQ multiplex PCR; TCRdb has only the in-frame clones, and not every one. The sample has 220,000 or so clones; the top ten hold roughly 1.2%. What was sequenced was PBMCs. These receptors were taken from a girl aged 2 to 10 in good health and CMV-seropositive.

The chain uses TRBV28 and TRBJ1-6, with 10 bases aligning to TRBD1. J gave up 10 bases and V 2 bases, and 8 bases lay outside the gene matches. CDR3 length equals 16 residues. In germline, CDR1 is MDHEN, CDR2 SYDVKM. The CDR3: CASSLGRDRGESPLHF. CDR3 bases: TGTGCCAGCAGTTTAGGCCGGGACAGGGGAGAGTCACCCCTCCACTTT.

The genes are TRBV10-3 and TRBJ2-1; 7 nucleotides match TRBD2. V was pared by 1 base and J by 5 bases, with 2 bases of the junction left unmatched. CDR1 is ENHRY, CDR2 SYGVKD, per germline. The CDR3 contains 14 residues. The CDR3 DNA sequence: TGTGCCATCAGTGAGTACAGCGGGAACAATGAGCAGTTCTTC. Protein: CAISEYSGNNEQFF.

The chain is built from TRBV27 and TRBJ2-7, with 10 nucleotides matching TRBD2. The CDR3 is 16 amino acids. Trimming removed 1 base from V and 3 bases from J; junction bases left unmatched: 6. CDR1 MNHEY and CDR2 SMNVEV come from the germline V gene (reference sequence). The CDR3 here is CASSLYASGSVYEQYF. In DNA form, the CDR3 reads TGTGCCAGCAGTTTATACGCTAGCGGGAGTGTCTACGAGCAGTACTTC.

DNA of the CDR3: TGTGCCAGTAGTATAGTAGCGTCAGAAGCTTTCTTT. It specifies CASSIVASEAFF. This chain uses TRBV19 with TRBJ1-1; D call uncertain. This CDR3 is 12 amino acids long. CDR1 is LNHDA, CDR2 SQIVND, per germline (reference sequence). Trimming removed 1 base at V and 8 bases at J, with 8 bases between.

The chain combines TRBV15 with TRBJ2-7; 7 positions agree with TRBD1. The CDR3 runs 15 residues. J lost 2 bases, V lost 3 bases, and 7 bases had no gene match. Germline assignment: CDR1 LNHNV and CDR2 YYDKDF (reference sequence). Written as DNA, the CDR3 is TGTGCCACCAGCAGCCCGGGACAGCGAACCTACGAGCAGTACTTC. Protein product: CATSSPGQRTYEQYF.

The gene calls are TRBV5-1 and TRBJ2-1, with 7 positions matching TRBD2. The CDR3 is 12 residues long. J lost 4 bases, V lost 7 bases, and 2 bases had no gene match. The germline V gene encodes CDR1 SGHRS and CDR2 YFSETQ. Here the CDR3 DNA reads TGCGCCAGCCAAGCGGGATACAATGAGCAGTTCTTC. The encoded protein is CASQAGYNEQFF.

The CDR3 protein is CAWRFRQGPYEQYF. The CDR3 DNA is TGTGCCTGGAGATTTAGACAGGGGCCCTACGAGCAGTACTTC. The chain employs TRBV30 and TRBJ2-7, with 8 nucleotides matching TRBD1. The germline gives CDR1 GTSNPN, CDR2 SVGIG (reference sequence). V shed 3 bases and J 2 bases; nucleotides not matched to a gene: 6. This CDR3 has 14 amino acids.

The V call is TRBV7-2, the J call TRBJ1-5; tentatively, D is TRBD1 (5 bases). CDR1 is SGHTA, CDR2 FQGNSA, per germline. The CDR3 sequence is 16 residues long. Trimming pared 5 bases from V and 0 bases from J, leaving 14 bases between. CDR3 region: CASSKSDIYSNQPQHF. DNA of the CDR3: TGTGCCAGCAGCAAGTCGGACATTTATAGCAATCAGCCCCAGCATTTT.

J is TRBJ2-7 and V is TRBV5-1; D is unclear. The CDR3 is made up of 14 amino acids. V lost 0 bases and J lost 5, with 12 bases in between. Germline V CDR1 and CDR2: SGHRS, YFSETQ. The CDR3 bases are TGCGCCAGCAGCTTGGTGGCAGCGAACGACGAGCAGTACTTC. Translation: CASSLVAANDEQYF.

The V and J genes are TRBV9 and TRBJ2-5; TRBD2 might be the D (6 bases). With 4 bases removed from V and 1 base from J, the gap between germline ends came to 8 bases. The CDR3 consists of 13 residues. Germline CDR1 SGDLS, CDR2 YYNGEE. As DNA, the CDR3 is TGTGCCAGCAGCTCGGGGGTCCAAGAGACCCAGTACTTC. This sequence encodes CASSSGVQETQYF.

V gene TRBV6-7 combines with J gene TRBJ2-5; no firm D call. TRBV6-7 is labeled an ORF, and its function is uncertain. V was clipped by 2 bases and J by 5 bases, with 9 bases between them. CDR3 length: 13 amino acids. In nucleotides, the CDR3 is TGTGCCAGCAGTTACCAGGTACTGGAGACCCAGTACTTC. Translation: CASSYQVLETQYF.

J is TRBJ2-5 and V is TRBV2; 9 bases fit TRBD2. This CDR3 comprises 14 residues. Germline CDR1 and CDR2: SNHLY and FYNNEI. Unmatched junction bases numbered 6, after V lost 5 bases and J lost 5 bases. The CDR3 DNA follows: TGTGCCAGCAGTTGGGGCGGGAGGGGGGAGACCCAGTACTTC. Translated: CASSWGGRGETQYF. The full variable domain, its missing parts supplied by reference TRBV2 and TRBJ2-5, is EPEVTQTPSHQVTQMGQEVILRCVPISNHLYFYWYRQILGQKVEFLVSFYNNEISEKSEIFDDQFSVERPDGSNFTLKIRSTKLEDSAMYFCASSWGGRGETQYFGPGTRLLVL.

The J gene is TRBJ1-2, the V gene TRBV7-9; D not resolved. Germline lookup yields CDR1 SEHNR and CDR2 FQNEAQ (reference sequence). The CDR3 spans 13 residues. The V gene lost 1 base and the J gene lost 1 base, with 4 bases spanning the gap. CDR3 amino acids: CASSLDFNYGYTF. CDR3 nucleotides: TGTGCCAGCAGCTTAGACTTTAACTATGGCTACACCTTC.

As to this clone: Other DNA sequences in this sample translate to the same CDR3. DNA of the CDR3: TGTGCCAGCAGTCCGAGCACAGATACGCAGTATTTT. Translation: CASSPSTDTQYF. The V call is TRBV27, the J call TRBJ2-3, with D unclear. Trimming took off 5 bases at V and 0 bases at J, with 3 bases between the two ends. Germline loops: CDR1 MNHEY, CDR2 SMNVEV (reference sequence). The CDR3 spans 12 residues.

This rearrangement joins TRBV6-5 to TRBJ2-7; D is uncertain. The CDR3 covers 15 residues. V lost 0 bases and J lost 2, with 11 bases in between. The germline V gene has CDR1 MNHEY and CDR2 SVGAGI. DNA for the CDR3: TGTGCCAGCAGTTACTCATACAGACACACCTACGAGCAGTACTTC. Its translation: CASSYSYRHTYEQYF.

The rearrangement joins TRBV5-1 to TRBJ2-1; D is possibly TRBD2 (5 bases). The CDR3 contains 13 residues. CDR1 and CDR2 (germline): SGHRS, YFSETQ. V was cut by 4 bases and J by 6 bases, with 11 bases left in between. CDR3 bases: TGCGCCAGCAGCCCCCGGACTGGCAATGAGCAGTTCTTC. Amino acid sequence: CASSPRTGNEQFF.

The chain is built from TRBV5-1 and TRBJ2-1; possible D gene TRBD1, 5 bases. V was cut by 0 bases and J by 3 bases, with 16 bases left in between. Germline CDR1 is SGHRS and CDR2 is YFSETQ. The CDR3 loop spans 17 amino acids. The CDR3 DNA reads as TGCGCCAGCAGCTTGGTATTTGTACAGGAAAACTACAATGAGCAGTTCTTC. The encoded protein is CASSLVFVQENYNEQFF.

Here the CDR3 DNA reads TGCGCCAGCAGCGTGTCAGGGTTTGCCTACGAGCAGTACTTC. Translation: CASSVSGFAYEQYF. V and J are TRBV5-1 and TRBJ2-5, with a weak D call TRBD1 (5 bases). The J call may be mistaken, given a closer DNA end match to TRBJ2-7. Germline CDR1 is SGHRS and CDR2 is YFSETQ. The CDR3 is made up of 14 amino acids.

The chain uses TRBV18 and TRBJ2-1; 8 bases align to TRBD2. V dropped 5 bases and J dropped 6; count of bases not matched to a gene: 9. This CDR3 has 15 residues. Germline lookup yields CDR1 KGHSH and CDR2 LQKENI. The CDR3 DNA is TGTGCCAGCTCAATGTCCAGCGGGAGTCTCAATGAGCAGTTCTTC. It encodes CASSMSSGSLNEQFF.

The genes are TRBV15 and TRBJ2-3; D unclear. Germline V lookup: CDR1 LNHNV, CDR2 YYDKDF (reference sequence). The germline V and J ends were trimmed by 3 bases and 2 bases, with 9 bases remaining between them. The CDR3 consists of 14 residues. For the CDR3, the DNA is TGTGCCACCAGCAGGAGCCCCGTCACAGATACGCAGTATTTT. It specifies CATSRSPVTDTQYF.

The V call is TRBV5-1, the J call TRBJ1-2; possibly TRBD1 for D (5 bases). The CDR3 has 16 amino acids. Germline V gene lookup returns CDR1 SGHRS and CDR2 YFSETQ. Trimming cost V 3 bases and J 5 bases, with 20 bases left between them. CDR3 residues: CASSWGQYRTVYGYTF. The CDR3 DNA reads TGCGCCAGCAGCTGGGGCCAATATAGGACGGTTTATGGCTACACCTTC.

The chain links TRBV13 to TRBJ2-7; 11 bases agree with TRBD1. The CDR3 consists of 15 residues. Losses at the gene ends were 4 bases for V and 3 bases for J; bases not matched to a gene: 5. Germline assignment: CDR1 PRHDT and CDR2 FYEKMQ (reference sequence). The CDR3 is CASSYAGTGGYEQYF. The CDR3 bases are TGTGCCAGCAGCTATGCCGGGACAGGGGGCTACGAGCAGTACTTC.

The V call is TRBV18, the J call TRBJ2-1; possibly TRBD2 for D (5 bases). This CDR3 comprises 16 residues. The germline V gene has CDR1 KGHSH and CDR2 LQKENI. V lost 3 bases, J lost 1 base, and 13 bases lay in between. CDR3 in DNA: TGTGCCAGCTCACCCGCGCGGGTCGGATCCTACAATGAGCAGTTCTTC. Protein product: CASSPARVGSYNEQFF.

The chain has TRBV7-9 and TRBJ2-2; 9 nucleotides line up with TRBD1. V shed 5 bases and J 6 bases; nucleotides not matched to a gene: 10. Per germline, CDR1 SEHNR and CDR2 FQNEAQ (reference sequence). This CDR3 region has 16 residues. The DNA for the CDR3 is TGTGCCAGCAGCGTCCCCGGGACAGGGTCTCCCGGGGAGCTGTTTTTT. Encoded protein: CASSVPGTGSPGELFF.

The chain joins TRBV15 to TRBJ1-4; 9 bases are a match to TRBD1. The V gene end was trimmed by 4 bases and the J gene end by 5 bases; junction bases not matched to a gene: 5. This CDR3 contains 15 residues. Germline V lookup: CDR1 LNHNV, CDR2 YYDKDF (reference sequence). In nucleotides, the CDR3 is TGTGCCACCAGCACCCGACAGGGGGGGAATGAAAAACTGTTTTTT. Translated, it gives CATSTRQGGNEKLFF.

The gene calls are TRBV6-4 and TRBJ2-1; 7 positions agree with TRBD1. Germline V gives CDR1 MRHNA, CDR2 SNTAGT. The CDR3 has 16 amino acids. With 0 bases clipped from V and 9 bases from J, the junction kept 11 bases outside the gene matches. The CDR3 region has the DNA TGTGCCAGCAGTGACTCGGTAGGGGGCGCGAGCGGTGAGCAGTTCTTC. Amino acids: CASSDSVGGASGEQFF.